Here is one TCR beta chain with its context. Its antigen is as yet unknown. The TCRbeta library incorporated unique molecular identifiers. TCRdb passed the PCR reads through MiXCR, listing each CDR3 protein once. The sample yields 490,000 or so distinct CDR3 sequences, about 10% seen once. In germline, CDR1 is SGHTA, CDR2 FQGNSA. Germline trimming cut 7 bases from V and 9 bases from J; bases unmatched to any gene: 17. The CDR3 loop spans 16 amino acids. This record comes from a study of T-cell reconstitution after alpha-beta-depleted transplantation in children. Notes on the study in general: At the one-year point after transplant, T-cell counts and TCRbeta diversity were found to come mostly from T cells that had been newly produced. Some patients owed their high day-60 TCRbeta diversity to surviving recipient T cells and thymic progenitors. Several hundred expanded graft clones reportedly gave rise to the alpha-beta T cells present about two months after transplant.

This clonotype was sampled from a child aged 2 to 15 with inherited bone marrow failure, due to receive a stem cell transplant. The V and J genes are TRBV7-2 and TRBJ2-1; TRBD2 aligns across 8 bases. The sample in question was PBMCs, obtained before TCRalphabeta/CD19-depleted stem cell transplant. Written as DNA, the CDR3 is TGTGCCAGCACCTCTCATAGGGCGGGAGGAGGGAGTGAGCAGTTCTTC. Residues: CASTSHRAGGGSEQFF. Drawing the rest from reference TRBV7-2 and TRBJ2-1, the complete variable domain is GAGVSQSPSNKVTEKGKDVELRCDPISGHTALYWYRQSLGQGLEFLIYFQGNSAPDKSGLPSDRFSAERTGGSVSTLTIQRTQQEDSAVYLCASTSHRAGGGSEQFFGPGTRLTVL.